This TCR beta chain derives from a study of blood T cell repertoires in COVID-19. Study details: There were acute and convalescent COVID-19 samples, and they came from the United States, Italy and Spain. Sources were T cells, B-cell-depleted T cells, or PBMCs; the material itself was cDNA or gDNA.

In the original analysis: By means of reference gene primer amplification, nucleated cell counts were estimated. Sequenced by immunoSEQ multiplex PCR; TCRdb stores in-frame clones only, minus some. V, J and clone size reflect that table, while D and trimming were determined from the DNA. The sample shows around 270,000 clones, approximately 89% of them seen only once. The germline CDR1 and CDR2 sequences are SGHRS and YFSETQ. The CDR3 sequence is 16 residues long. Trimming cost V 3 bases and J 9 bases; bases outside gene matches: 11. The rearrangement joins TRBV5-1 to TRBJ2-3; 12 bases fit TRBD2. This TCR was recovered from a woman aged 45-65 years with acute or convalescent COVID-19. Source material: peripheral blood. The CDR3 coding sequence is TGCGCCAGCAGCTCCTCTAGCGGGAGGGCTTCGGGGACGCAGTATTTT. It yields the protein CASSSSSGRASGTQYF.